The 8 T cell receptor beta chains in this list originate from one sample, sequenced in a study of blood T cell repertoires in COVID-19. Repertoires were generated with immunoSEQ multiplex PCR, while TCRdb's copy carries only in-frame clones and drops some. The sample includes roughly 160,000 clones, 79% of them seen just once. The sequenced material came from PBMCs or T cells enriched from blood (not recorded which). These receptors all come from a woman in her seventies in a cohort exposed to, infected with or recovered from COVID-19 (not recorded which).

The J gene is TRBJ1-2, the V gene TRBV19; tentatively, D is TRBD1 (5 bases). Trimming shortened V by 6 bases and J by 8 bases, and 16 bases separated the two germline ends. The CDR3 is 13 residues long. Germline V lookup: CDR1 LNHDA, CDR2 SQIVND (reference sequence). The CDR3 DNA is TGTGCCAGTAGGATGGGTCAGGGTGGCGGCTACACCTTC. It is translated as CASRMGQGGGYTF.

The genes are TRBV28 and TRBJ2-2, with 8 bases aligning to TRBD1. Per germline, CDR1 MDHEN and CDR2 SYDVKM. This CDR3 is 18 amino acids long. V was clipped by 5 bases and J by 1 base; unmatched bases: 12. In DNA, the CDR3 is TGTGCCAGCAGTCTGCGGCGACCGGGACAGGTGAACACCGGGGAGCTGTTTTTT. Translated, it gives CASSLRRPGQVNTGELFF. Looking up the rest from reference TRBV28 and TRBJ2-2 gives the full variable domain: DVKVTQSSRYLVKRTGEKVFLECVQDMDHENMFWYRQDPGLGLRLIYFSYDVKMKEKGDIPEGYSVSREKKERFSLILESASTNQTSMYLCASSLRRPGQVNTGELFFGEGSRLTVL.

V is TRBV1 and J is TRBJ1-2. TRBV1 is flagged as a pseudogene. The CDR3 has 15 residues. DNA for the CDR3: TGCACCAGCAGCCAAGACCTCCCATCTAGTGGTGGCTACACCTTC. This gives the protein CTSSQDLPSSGGYTF.

The chain links TRBV7-9 to TRBJ2-7, with 9 bases lining up with TRBD1. There are 13 residues in the CDR3. CDR1 and CDR2 (germline): SEHNR, FQNEAQ (reference sequence). The V segment lost 4 bases and the J segment 8 bases; nucleotides outside the gene matches: 6. CDR3 amino acids: CASSSITGGKQYF. The CDR3 DNA is TGTGCCAGCAGCTCAATAACAGGGGGCAAGCAGTACTTC.

The V and J genes are TRBV24-1 and TRBJ2-1; possibly TRBD1 for D (5 bases). CDR1 and CDR2 (germline): KGHDR, SFDVKD. The CDR3 has 15 residues. Trimming cost V 1 base and J 6 bases, with 12 bases left between them. CDR3 nucleotide sequence: TGTGCCACCAGTGATTTAGCCAGGGATCGCAATGAGCAGTTCTTC. As protein: CATSDLARDRNEQFF.

The J gene is TRBJ1-4, the V gene TRBV7-9; TRBD1 agrees at 12 bases. The germline V gene encodes CDR1 SEHNR and CDR2 FQNEAQ (reference sequence). V lost 4 bases, J lost 7 bases, and 10 bases stayed unmatched. This CDR3 is 17 amino acids long. CDR3 amino acids: CASSSGQGAPRGEKLFF. The CDR3 DNA reads TGTGCCAGCAGCTCGGGACAGGGGGCGCCCCGGGGTGAAAAACTGTTTTTT.

This clone was found once. This rearrangement joins TRBV28 to TRBJ2-7; the D is unclear. With 3 bases removed from V and 2 bases from J, the gap between germline ends came to 5 bases. This CDR3 comprises 12 residues. Germline V gives CDR1 MDHEN, CDR2 SYDVKM. Written as DNA, the CDR3 is TGTGCCAGCAGTTTCAGTACCTACGAGCAGTACTTC. Protein: CASSFSTYEQYF. The complete variable domain, with remaining parts taken from reference TRBV28 and TRBJ2-7, reads DVKVTQSSRYLVKRTGEKVFLECVQDMDHENMFWYRQDPGLGLRLIYFSYDVKMKEKGDIPEGYSVSREKKERFSLILESASTNQTSMYLCASSFSTYEQYFGPGTRLTVT.

The chain carries TRBV7-2 and TRBJ1-4, with D tentatively TRBD1 (6 bases). V dropped 10 bases and J dropped 6 bases, with 15 bases sitting between them. Germline CDR1 SGHTA, CDR2 FQGNSA. This CDR3 has 13 amino acids. CDR3: CATARAGDEKLFF. As DNA, the CDR3 is TGTGCCACAGCCAGGGCAGGGGATGAAAAACTGTTTTTT.